This TCR beta chain is from a study of cytomegalovirus exposure and HLA in healthy donors. General observations from the study: Common viral pathogens seemed to be connected with several of the most significant clusters, according to a later analysis. There were approximately 150 TCR beta chains listed as cytomegalovirus-associated.

PCR involved 60 Vbeta and 13 Jbeta primers. The data were produced by immunoSEQ multiplex PCR, yet TCRdb's version contains in-frame clones alone and is incomplete. The table lists some 150,000 clones, roughly 79% of them singletons. This clone was found once. The antigen remains unidentified. Sequenced material: PBMCs. This receptor was taken from a woman under 30 in good health and CMV-seropositive.

CDR3 sequence (DNA): TGCAGCGTTGAAGGGCCGGCGGGGATAACTTATGGCTACACCTTC. Translating it yields CSVEGPAGITYGYTF. The chain is built from TRBV29-1 and TRBJ1-2; no reliable D call. CDR3 size: 15 residues. Germline loops: CDR1 SQVTM, CDR2 ANQGSEA. The V end lost 1 base, the J end lost 5 bases, and 17 bases lay between the germline ends.